The rows below give T cell receptor beta chains drawn from one sample of a study of spatial heterogeneity in lung cancer. MiXCR, applied by TCRdb to the 5' RACE reads, yields one record per CDR3 protein. Counted here are approximately 49,000 distinct CDR3 sequences, around 5.2% occurring once; the ten biggest clones make up roughly 10%. The starting material was PBMCs, obtained at surgery. These receptor sequences come from a male donor with early-stage non-small cell lung cancer. Both conserved end residues are part of each CDR3. The D gene is left open where the match is weak. Clone size, where shown, is once, few, many, or a class for clones that have expanded.

CDR3 DNA,CDR3 protein,V gene,CDR3 length,clone size,J gene,D gene
TGCAGTGCTAGAGATCGCGGGAGCTCCTACGAGCAGTACTTC,CSARDRGSSYEQYF,TRBV20-1,14,few,TRBJ2-7,TRBD2
TGTGCCACCAGTGATCCTGCGGGAGGGGAGACCCAGTACTTC,CATSDPAGGETQYF,TRBV24-1,14,many,TRBJ2-5,TRBD2
TGTGCCAGCAGCCGGTGGACAGGGGAGGATTCACCCCTCCACTTT,CASSRWTGEDSPLHF,TRBV6-5,15,few,TRBJ1-6,TRBD1
TGTGCCAGCAGCTTAGCGGGGACCTACAATGAGCAGTTCTTC,CASSLAGTYNEQFF,TRBV7-2,14,many,TRBJ2-1,NA
TGCAGTGCTAGAGATCCCGTGGGGAACACTGAAGCTTTCTTT,CSARDPVGNTEAFF,TRBV20-1,14,few,TRBJ1-1,NA
TGTGCCAGCAGTGCTCGGACAGGGGTGGGCACTGAAGCTTTCTTT,CASSARTGVGTEAFF,TRBV27,15,many,TRBJ1-1,TRBD1
TGCGCCAGCAGCCGACAGACAGCCTCTGGAAACACCATATATTTT,CASSRQTASGNTIYF,TRBV5-1,15,many,TRBJ1-3,NA
TGTGCCAGCAGCTTAATAGCGGGAGAGTACAATGAGCAGTTCTTC,CASSLIAGEYNEQFF,TRBV11-2,15,NA,TRBJ2-1,TRBD2
TGTGCCAGCAGCAATTACGAGCAGTACTTC,CASSNYEQYF,TRBV6-2/TRBV6-3,10,NA,TRBJ2-7,NA
TGTGCCAGCACCACGGGGACAGCGAACGAGCAGTTCTTC,CASTTGTANEQFF,TRBV7-2,13,many,TRBJ2-1,TRBD1
TGTGCCAGTAGTATAGGGAGGTTCACAGATACGCAGTATTTT,CASSIGRFTDTQYF,TRBV19,14,many,TRBJ2-3,NA
TGTGCCAGCAGCTTAGAAGGGGGAGGGATGAAGTTCTTC,CASSLEGGGMKFF,TRBV7-3,13,many,TRBJ2-1,NA
TGCGCCAGCAGTCAAACCCCGAAGTACACCGGGGAGCTGTTTTTT,CASSQTPKYTGELFF,TRBV23-1,15,many,TRBJ2-2,NA
TGCAGTGCTACGTACAAACAAGGAAACACCATATATTTT,CSATYKQGNTIYF,TRBV20-1,13,many,TRBJ1-3,NA
TGTGCCAGCAGCGACGAGCGGGAGTGGGCCGGGGAGCTGTTTTTT,CASSDEREWAGELFF,TRBV9,15,many,TRBJ2-2,TRBD2
TGTGCCTGGAAAGGGGCGTACACAGATACGCAGTATTTT,CAWKGAYTDTQYF,TRBV30,13,once,TRBJ2-3,NA
TGTGCCAGCGTGGGGCGGGTGAGCGAGCAGTACTTC,CASVGRVSEQYF,TRBV28,12,many,TRBJ2-7,NA
TGCGCCAGCACCCACTCCGGGACAGGGTTTCAAGAGACCCAGTACTTC,CASTHSGTGFQETQYF,TRBV5-1,16,many,TRBJ2-5,TRBD1
TGTGCCAGCAGAGGAATTTCGGGTGAAAAACTGTTTTTT,CASRGISGEKLFF,TRBV7-2,13,many,TRBJ1-4,NA
TGCAGCGTTAGGACAAGCATGAACACTGAAGCTTTCTTT,CSVRTSMNTEAFF,TRBV29-1,13,medium-sized,TRBJ1-1,NA